The source of this TCR beta chain is a study of T cell changes during pregnancy in multiple sclerosis. Germline assignment: CDR1 MNHEY and CDR2 SMNVEV (reference sequence). The CDR3 is 13 amino acids. V was clipped by 6 bases and J by 4 bases, with 12 bases between them. The data were produced by immunoSEQ multiplex PCR, yet TCRdb's version contains in-frame clones alone and is incomplete. The data contain approximately 46,000 clones, around 93% of them singletons. The TCR sequence derives from a female donor with multiple sclerosis, enrolled in a pregnancy study. The V and J genes are TRBV27 and TRBJ1-2, with TRBD1 as a possible D gene (5 bases). The material sequenced was CD8+ T cells from peripheral blood mononuclear cells, taken in the second trimester of pregnancy. CDR3 in DNA: TGTGCCAGCAGATTTCAGGGAATCTATGGCTACACCTTC. Translated: CASRFQGIYGYTF.